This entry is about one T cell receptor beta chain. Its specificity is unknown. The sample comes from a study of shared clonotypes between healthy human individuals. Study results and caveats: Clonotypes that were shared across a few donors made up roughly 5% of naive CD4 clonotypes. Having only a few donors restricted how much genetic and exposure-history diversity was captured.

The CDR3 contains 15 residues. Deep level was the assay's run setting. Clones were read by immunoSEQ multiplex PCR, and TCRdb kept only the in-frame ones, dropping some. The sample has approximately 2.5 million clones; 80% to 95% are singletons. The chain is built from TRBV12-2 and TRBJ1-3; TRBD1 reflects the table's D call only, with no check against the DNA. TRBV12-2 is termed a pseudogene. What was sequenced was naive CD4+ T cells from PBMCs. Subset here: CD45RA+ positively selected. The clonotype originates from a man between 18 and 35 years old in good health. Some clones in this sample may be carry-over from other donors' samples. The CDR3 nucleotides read TGTGCAAGTCGCTTTCTACAGGGGGCTGGAAACACCATATATTTT. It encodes CASRFLQGAGNTIYF.